The entry that follows covers one TCR beta chain sequence. This entry is derived from a study of blood T cell repertoires in COVID-19. About the study: Italy, Spain and the United States were the sources of the convalescent and acute COVID-19 samples. Sample material is recorded as cDNA or gDNA derived from T cells, B-cell-depleted T cells, or PBMCs.

Original methodology: Amplification from reference gene primers served as the basis for estimated nucleated cell counts. Profiled with immunoSEQ multiplex PCR; TCRdb holds only in-frame clones, not every one. V, J and clone size derive from that table, while D and trimming were established from the DNA sequence. The sample has around 200,000 clones, 87% seen once. The V end lost 6 bases, the J end lost 8 bases, and 13 bases lay between the germline ends. From germline, CDR1 is LNHDA and CDR2 SQIVND (reference sequence). CDR3 length equals 12 residues. Sequenced material: peripheral blood. The receptor was derived from a woman aged 18 to 35 who had recovered from COVID-19. The V and J genes are TRBV19 and TRBJ1-2; D is undetermined. CDR3 sequence: CASSLALWGYTF. CDR3 in DNA: TGTGCCAGTAGCTTAGCCCTCTGGGGCTACACCTTC.